These T cell receptor beta chains were read from a single sample in a study of CD8+CD57+ T cells in acquired aplastic anemia. TCRdb analysed the reads with MiXCR anew, one entry per CDR3 protein. Among roughly 61,000 distinct CDR3 sequences listed, roughly three fifths were seen once. Material for sequencing was sorted CD4+, CD8+, or CD8+CD57+ T cells (not recorded which) from PBMCs. The origin of the receptors is a human donor with aplastic anemia. Each CDR3 is given with its conserved first and last residue. A D gene is named only where the DNA matches it firmly. Clone size is not always given. Where it is, it says once, few, many or a class for expanded clones.

TRBV10-2	TRBD2	TRBJ2-2	many	CAGGDSGGELFF	TGCGCCGGGGGGGATTCTGGCGGGGAGCTGTTTTTT
TRBV19	-	TRBJ2-5	once	CASSISPPETQYF	TGTGCCAGTAGTATATCACCCCCGGAGACCCAGTACTTC
TRBV5-6	-	TRBJ2-7	many	CASSTDRFYEQYF	TGTGCCAGCAGCACAGACAGATTCTACGAGCAGTACTTC
TRBV11-2	TRBD2	TRBJ2-7	-	CASSLEVGLAGGLEQYF	TGTGCCAGCAGCTTAGAAGTCGGGCTAGCGGGGGGGCTCGAGCAGTACTTC
TRBV15	-	TRBJ1-6	-	CATSRDPLDESPLHF	TGTGCCACCAGCAGAGACCCTTTAGACGAGTCACCCCTCCACTTT
TRBV29-1	-	TRBJ1-6	-	CSVGEGNSPLHF	TGCAGCGTTGGGGAGGGGAATTCACCCCTCCACTTT
TRBV2	TRBD1	TRBJ1-2	-	CASGQGADYGYTF	TGTGCCAGCGGACAGGGGGCGGACTATGGCTACACCTTC
TRBV24-1	TRBD1	TRBJ2-5	once	CATSDRDSQETQYF	TGTGCCACCAGTGACCGGGACAGTCAAGAGACCCAGTACTTC
TRBV24-1	TRBD2	TRBJ2-5	-	CATSDQAGGHQETQYF	TGTGCCACCAGTGACCAGGCGGGGGGGCACCAAGAGACCCAGTACTTC
TRBV20-1	TRBD1	TRBJ1-2	-	CSARMGTGVYGYTF	TGCAGTGCTAGGATGGGGACAGGGGTTTATGGCTACACCTTC